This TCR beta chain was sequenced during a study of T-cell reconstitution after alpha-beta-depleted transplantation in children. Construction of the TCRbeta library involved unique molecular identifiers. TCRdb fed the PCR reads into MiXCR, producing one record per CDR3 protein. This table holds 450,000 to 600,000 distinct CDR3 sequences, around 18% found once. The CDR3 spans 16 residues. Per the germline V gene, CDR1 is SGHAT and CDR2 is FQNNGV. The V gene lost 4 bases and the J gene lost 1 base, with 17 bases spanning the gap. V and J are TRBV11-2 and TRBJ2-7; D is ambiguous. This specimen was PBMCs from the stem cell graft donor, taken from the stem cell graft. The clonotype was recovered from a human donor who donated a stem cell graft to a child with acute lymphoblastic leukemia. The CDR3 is CASSSKGSIFSYEQYF. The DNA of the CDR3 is TGTGCCAGCAGCTCCAAGGGCAGCATCTTTTCCTACGAGCAGTACTTC.